Listed below are T cell receptor beta chains from one sample, sequenced in a study of blood T cell repertoires in COVID-19. Only in-frame clones appear in the TCRdb table, and some are missing; sequencing was by immunoSEQ multiplex PCR. This table holds 100,000 to 150,000 clones, approximately 90% found once. The sample taken for sequencing was peripheral blood. The receptors derive from a human donor in a cohort sampled during active COVID-19. Each CDR3 is given with its conserved first and last residue. A D gene is named only where the DNA matches it firmly. Clone size is stated in some rows and not others, as once, few, many or a class when expanded.

11,TRBJ2-1,-,TRBV19,-,TGTGCCAGTAGGGACCGGGAAGAGCAGTTCTTC,CASRDREEQFF
11,TRBJ2-7,-,TRBV27,-,TGTGCCAGCACCAGGGAACTCGAGCAGTACTTC,CASTRELEQYF
16,TRBJ2-3,-,TRBV5-8,many,TGTGCCAGCAGCTCGAGGACATCATCTCGCACAGATACGCAGTATTTT,CASSSRTSSRTDTQYF
13,TRBJ2-7,-,TRBV6-5,-,TGTGCCAGCAGTCGAACCGGGACTCGAGAGCAGTACTTC,CASSRTGTREQYF
16,TRBJ2-1,TRBD2,TRBV11-3,-,TGTGCCAGCAGCTTGACTAGCGGGAGCTCCTACAATGAGCAGTTCTTC,CASSLTSGSSYNEQFF
15,TRBJ1-5,TRBD1,TRBV5-8,-,TGTGCCAGCAGAGACAGGGGAAGCGGCAATCAGCCCCAGCATTTT,CASRDRGSGNQPQHF
17,TRBJ2-3,-,TRBV7-6,-,TGTGCCAGCACCTCTAAAGCTGCTTCGCCTCACACAGATACGCAGTATTTT,CASTSKAASPHTDTQYF
14,TRBJ2-1,-,TRBV2,-,TGTGCCAGCAGTGCTTCCGGGACCTACAATGAGCAGTTCTTC,CASSASGTYNEQFF
13,TRBJ2-3,-,TRBV28,-,TGTGCCAGCAGGTTGCGTAGCACAGATACGCAGTATTTT,CASRLRSTDTQYF
14,TRBJ1-5,-,TRBV28,-,TGTGCCAGCAGTTTATCGTCAGGGGTTCAGCCCCAGCATTTT,CASSLSSGVQPQHF
17,TRBJ2-3,TRBD2,TRBV4-1,few,TGCGCCAGCAGCCAAGAAAGCGGGAGGGCCGTGACAGATACGCAGTATTTT,CASSQESGRAVTDTQYF
12,TRBJ1-1,-,TRBV11-2,once,TGTGCCAGCAGCTTATCCAGGGATGAAGCTTTCTTT,CASSLSRDEAFF
16,TRBJ2-2,TRBD2,TRBV5-1,-,TGCGCCAGCAGCCTATTAGCGGGGGCCAACACCGGGGAGCTGTTTTTT,CASSLLAGANTGELFF
14,TRBJ2-1,-,TRBV4-2,once,TGTGCCAGCAGCCAAGGGGCGGGAACCAATGAGCAGTTCTTC,CASSQGAGTNEQFF
12,TRBJ1-3,-,TRBV11-2,-,TGTGCCAGCAGCTTAGGCCGGAACACCATATATTTT,CASSLGRNTIYF
18,TRBJ2-3,TRBD2,TRBV4-2,-,TGTGCCAGCAGCCAGGGACTAGCGGGGGTGCGGGGCACAGATACGCAGTATTTT,CASSQGLAGVRGTDTQYF
14,TRBJ2-3,-,TRBV2,-,TGTGCCAGCAAGGTCGGGGTTTGGCCAGATACGCAGTATTTT,CASKVGVWPDTQYF
12,TRBJ2-1,TRBD2,TRBV2,-,TGTGCCAGCACCAGGGAGGGGCGTGAGCAGTTCTTC,CASTREGREQFF
17,TRBJ2-1,TRBD2,TRBV7-2,-,TGTGCCAGCAGCTTAGCTCCGACTAGCGGCCTTTACAATGAGCAGTTCTTC,CASSLAPTSGLYNEQFF
14,TRBJ2-1,-,TRBV7-2,-,TGTGCCAGCAGCACCGACTTCTCCTACAATGAGCAGTTCTTC,CASSTDFSYNEQFF
18,TRBJ2-2,TRBD2,TRBV2,-,TGTGCCAGCAGTGAAAAGCTAGCGGGGGGCTGGAACACCGGGGAGCTGTTTTTT,CASSEKLAGGWNTGELFF
16,TRBJ2-1,TRBD1,TRBV7-6,-,TGTGCCAGCAGCAAACGACAGGGGCGGTGGGACAATGAGCAGTTCTTC,CASSKRQGRWDNEQFF
16,TRBJ1-4,TRBD1,TRBV15,-,TGTGCCACCAGCAGAGATCGAGGCAGGGGGGATGAAAAACTGTTTTTT,CATSRDRGRGDEKLFF
13,TRBJ2-7,-,TRBV2,-,TGTGCCAGCAGTGACGTTCGGTCCTACGAGCAGTACTTC,CASSDVRSYEQYF
21,TRBJ2-1,TRBD2,TRBV5-1,-,TGCGCCAGCAGCGAGCCCAACCCCGTGGGACTAGCCGTTAGCTCCTACAATGAGCAGTTCTTC,CASSEPNPVGLAVSSYNEQFF
17,TRBJ2-1,TRBD2,TRBV7-9,few,TGTGCCAGCAGCCGCCATCCCAGCGGGAGAGGTGGCAATGAGCAGTTCTTC,CASSRHPSGRGGNEQFF
15,TRBJ2-7,-,TRBV2,-,TGTGCCAGCACAAATCCGGGACAAAGAGGGTACGAGCAGTACTTC,CASTNPGQRGYEQYF
15,TRBJ2-7,-,TRBV19,-,TGTGCCAGTAGTACCCAAGCCTTGGGCCCCTACGAGCAGTACTTC,CASSTQALGPYEQYF
15,TRBJ1-6,-,TRBV2,-,TGTGCCAGCAGTGCGGGAAGGTCCCATAATTCACCCCTCCACTTT,CASSAGRSHNSPLHF
16,TRBJ1-4,TRBD1,TRBV23-1,-,TGCGCCAGCAGTCAATCCTCGACAGGGCGTGATGAAAAACTGTTTTTT,CASSQSSTGRDEKLFF
16,TRBJ2-4,-,TRBV6-1,few,TGTGCCAGCAGTGAACTGGCTAGCCCCCTTTCGGATATTCAGTACTTC,CASSELASPLSDIQYF
13,TRBJ2-5,-,TRBV18,-,TGTGCCAGCTCACCACCTAGGGGAGAGACCCAGTACTTC,CASSPPRGETQYF
14,TRBJ2-1,TRBD2,TRBV29-1,-,TGCAGCGTTGAGCCCCTAGCGGGGTACAATGAGCAGTTCTTC,CSVEPLAGYNEQFF
14,TRBJ2-7,TRBD1,TRBV14,few,TGTGCCAGCAGTCAAGAGGACAGGGGCCACGAGCAGTACTTC,CASSQEDRGHEQYF
14,TRBJ2-7,TRBD1,TRBV7-2,-,TGTGCCAGCAGCTTAGGGACAGGGCGCTACGGGCAGTACTTC,CASSLGTGRYGQYF
18,TRBJ2-7,TRBD2,TRBV5-6,once,TGTGCCAGCAGCTTGGCAGTTGGGCTAGCGGGTTTCTCCTACGAGCAGTACTTC,CASSLAVGLAGFSYEQYF
13,TRBJ2-2,-,TRBV7-9,-,TGTGCCAGCAGCTACGACTACACCGGGGAGCTGTTTTTT,CASSYDYTGELFF
17,TRBJ2-1,TRBD2,TRBV7-6,-,TGTGCCAGCAGCTTAGTTACAGGGACTAGCGAGGATGATGAGCAGTTCTTC,CASSLVTGTSEDDEQFF
15,TRBJ2-1,TRBD2,TRBV3-1/TRBV3-2,-,TGTGCCAGCAGCCTTACTAGCGGGGGGGTGGCTGAGCAGTTCTTC,CASSLTSGGVAEQFF
15,TRBJ2-7,TRBD1,TRBV5-8,-,TGTGCCAGCAACCTCGGAGACAGGGGGACCTACGAGCAGTACTTC,CASNLGDRGTYEQYF
13,TRBJ2-5,-,TRBV15,-,TGTGCCACCAGCAGAGACAGGGAAGAGACCCAGTACTTC,CATSRDREETQYF
18,TRBJ1-6,-,TRBV5-1,-,TGCGCCAGCAGCTTGGTTTTTGGAGGGGAGGCCTATAATTCACCCCTCCACTTT,CASSLVFGGEAYNSPLHF
15,TRBJ1-1,TRBD1,TRBV10-1,-,TGCGCCAGCAGTGATATAAGGCAGGGGGCAATTGAAGCTTTCTTT,CASSDIRQGAIEAFF
13,TRBJ2-7,-,TRBV4-1,-,TGCGCCAGCAGCCAAGAATCCTCCTCCCCGAGGTACTTC,CASSQESSSPRYF
16,TRBJ1-4,-,TRBV19,-,TGTGCCAGTAGTATATCGTGGGCCTTCGGTAATGAAAAACTGTTTTTT,CASSISWAFGNEKLFF
13,TRBJ2-1,-,TRBV19,-,TGTGCCAGTAGTATAACGGCTAGCCGTGAGCAGTTCTTC,CASSITASREQFF
15,TRBJ1-3,-,TRBV9,-,TGTGCCAGCAGCGTAGGAGGGGGTCCTGGAAACACCATATATTTT,CASSVGGGPGNTIYF
14,TRBJ2-7,TRBD1,TRBV19,-,TGTGCCAGTAGTATAGGGACAGGAACCTACGAGCAGTACTTC,CASSIGTGTYEQYF
15,TRBJ2-3,TRBD2,TRBV19,-,TGTGCCAGTAGTGGCTCTAGCGGGGTATTAGATACGCAGTATTTT,CASSGSSGVLDTQYF
14,TRBJ2-7,TRBD2,TRBV16,-,TGTGCCAGCAGTTTTACTAGCGGGAGAAACGAGCAGTACTTC,CASSFTSGRNEQYF
15,TRBJ2-1,-,TRBV4-1,-,TGCGCCAGCAGCCAGTCAGCGGACGTATACAATGAGCAGTTCTTC,CASSQSADVYNEQFF
15,TRBJ1-4,TRBD1,TRBV11-2,-,TGTGCCAGCAGCAACCAACAGGGGGGGGATGAAAAACTGTTTTTT,CASSNQQGGDEKLFF
13,TRBJ1-2,TRBD1,TRBV27,-,TGTGCCAGCGGACAGGGGAGGAGGTATGGCTACACCTTC,CASGQGRRYGYTF
15,TRBJ2-1,TRBD2,TRBV7-2,-,TGTGCCAGCAGCTTAAGCGGGGGGGCTGTGTATGAGCAGTTCTTC,CASSLSGGAVYEQFF
14,TRBJ1-6,TRBD1,TRBV19,-,TGTGCCAGTAAGGACAGGGAAGCGAATTCACCCCTCCACTTT,CASKDREANSPLHF
16,TRBJ2-2,TRBD1,TRBV19,-,TGTGCCAGTAGGAACACAGGGGGCCTAGGTACCGGGGAGCTGTTTTTT,CASRNTGGLGTGELFF
13,TRBJ2-1,-,TRBV28,-,TGTGCCAGCAGTGGACGGGAAAGGGATGAGCAGTTCTTC,CASSGRERDEQFF
18,TRBJ2-1,-,TRBV7-9,-,TGTGCCAGCAGCTTAGCGATAGGACCCCCGGGAAAGGACAATGAGCAGTTCTTC,CASSLAIGPPGKDNEQFF
15,TRBJ1-2,-,TRBV7-8,few,TGTGCCAGCAGCTCCTCGACACGGTCTGGCTATGGCTACACCTTC,CASSSSTRSGYGYTF
17,TRBJ2-2,TRBD1,TRBV7-6,-,TGTGCCAGCAGCTTAGCCAAGGGGGCGCCGAACACCGGGGAGCTGTTTTTT,CASSLAKGAPNTGELFF